These 10 T cell receptor beta chains were sequenced from one sample in a study of shared T cell receptors in the human thymus. Sequenced by immunoSEQ multiplex PCR; TCRdb stores in-frame clones only, minus some. The repertoire consists of approximately 660,000 clones, with roughly 90% occurring once and the leading ten covering around 0.01%. These data were also reused for a study on human thymus T cells.

The sample taken for sequencing was thymocytes. These receptors all stem from a boy younger than two with a congenital heart defect.

The chain is built from TRBV19 and TRBJ1-2, with 12 bases matching TRBD1. Looked up from germline, CDR1 is LNHDA and CDR2 is SQIVND (reference sequence). The CDR3 runs to 14 residues. V shed 4 bases and J 6 bases; nucleotides not matched to a gene: 3. CDR3 nucleotides: TGTGCCAGTAGTAGGGACAGGGGGCCCAATGGCTACACCTTC. Protein product: CASSRDRGPNGYTF.

J is TRBJ1-1 and V is TRBV2; 7 bases line up with TRBD1. This CDR3 is built from 13 residues. CDR1 and CDR2 from the germline V gene are SNHLY and FYNNEI. CDR3 sequence reads: CADLEGGDGEAFF. CDR3 DNA sequence: TGTGCAGACCTAGAAGGGGGCGATGGTGAAGCTTTCTTT.

This clone was recorded a few times. V is TRBV6-4 and J is TRBJ2-5; 7 nucleotides match TRBD2. Germline V gene sequence: CDR1 MRHNA, CDR2 SNTAGT. The CDR3 contains 18 residues. J was trimmed by 1 base and V by 8 bases; bases with no gene match: 19. In DNA, the CDR3 is TGTGCCAGCCCTCCCGGAGGTGAGGCGGGAGATCCCCAAGAGACCCAGTACTTC. It is translated as CASPPGGEAGDPQETQYF.

The rearrangement joins TRBV13 to TRBJ2-5; perhaps TRBD1 as D (8 bases). V was pared by 4 bases and J by 7 bases, with 22 bases between. The CDR3 spans 16 residues. Germline V gene lookup returns CDR1 PRHDT and CDR2 FYEKMQ (reference sequence). CDR3 loop: CASSSRQGRRGGTQYF. The CDR3 nucleotides read TGTGCCAGCAGCTCCCGACAGGGGCGGAGGGGGGGGACCCAGTACTTC. The variable domain in full, completed from reference TRBV13 and TRBJ2-5, reads AAGVIQSPRHLIKEKRETATLKCYPIPRHDTVYWYQQGPGQDPQFLISFYEKMQSDKGSIPDRFSAQQFSDYHSELNMSSLELGDSALYFCASSSRQGRRGGTQYFGPGTRLLVL.

The gene calls are TRBV27 and TRBJ2-4; TRBD2 aligns across 15 bases. Trimming at V came to 5 bases and at J to 2 bases, leaving 16 bases not matched to a gene. Per germline, CDR1 MNHEY and CDR2 SMNVEV (reference sequence). CDR3 length equals 21 residues. The CDR3 nucleotides read TGTGCCAGCAGTCCCCCCCCGGGACTAGCGGGAGGTGGACTTCCCAAAAACATTCAGTACTTC. Translated, it gives CASSPPPGLAGGGLPKNIQYF.

Comments on this clone: In the same sample, other DNA sequences code for this CDR3. The chain carries TRBV7-2 and TRBJ2-5, with 7 bases matching TRBD2. The CDR3 has 16 amino acids. Unmatched junction bases numbered 6, after V lost 1 base and J lost 1 base. Germline V CDR1 and CDR2: SGHTA, FQGNSA. Here the CDR3 DNA reads TGTGCCAGCAGCTTAGAATCTAGCGGCACCCAAGAGACCCAGTACTTC. This sequence encodes CASSLESSGTQETQYF.

This clone occurred once. J is TRBJ2-7 and V is TRBV18; 9 nucleotides match TRBD2. The ends lost 4 bases at V and 6 bases at J; junction bases unmatched: 19. Per germline, CDR1 KGHSH and CDR2 LQKENI. The CDR3 extends over 18 amino acids. CDR3 sequence (DNA): TGTGCCAGCTCACGTGGGGGTTTGGCGGGAGGGCCAGGAGGCGAGCAGTACTTC. As protein: CASSRGGLAGGPGGEQYF.

The gene calls are TRBV2 and TRBJ2-1; 12 positions match TRBD2. The germline gives CDR1 SNHLY, CDR2 FYNNEI. CDR3 length: 17 residues. Trimming removed 6 bases from V and 3 bases from J; junction bases left unmatched: 9. CDR3: CASSGLAGSWGYNEQFF. The CDR3 nucleotides read TGTGCCAGCAGCGGACTAGCGGGATCCTGGGGCTACAATGAGCAGTTCTTC.

V usage is TRBV28 and J usage is TRBJ2-6; D gene uncertain. This CDR3 is built from 16 residues. Germline-derived CDR1 and CDR2 are MDHEN and SYDVKM. Trimming left V 6 bases short and J 0 bases short, with 12 bases between. The CDR3, as DNA: TGTGCCAGCAGGAAGAAGCCAAGCTCTGGGGCCAACGTCCTGACTTTC. Translating it yields CASRKKPSSGANVLTF.

V usage is TRBV7-3 and J usage is TRBJ2-5; 10 bases are a match to TRBD2. With V trimmed by 5 bases and J by 5 bases, 11 bases remained unmatched. This CDR3 has 16 amino acids. Germline V gene lookup returns CDR1 SGHTA and CDR2 FQGTGA. The CDR3 sequence: CASSPRPSGSGETQYF. CDR3 coding DNA: TGTGCCAGCAGCCCACGGCCTAGCGGGAGTGGTGAGACCCAGTACTTC.